Below, 31 T cell receptor beta chains from the same sample are listed, as sequenced in a study of shared clonotypes between healthy human individuals. Assay used: immunoSEQ multiplex PCR; TCRdb lists only in-frame clones, some missing. The repertoire holds roughly 2.6 million clones, with approximately 92% as singletons. Input material: naive CD4+ T cells sorted from blood. As to subset: CD45RA+ positively selected. The receptors come from a man younger than 35 in good health.

This clone appeared once. V and J are TRBV18 and TRBJ2-4; TRBD1 matches 11 bases. CDR1 and CDR2 from the germline V gene are KGHSH and LQKENI. The CDR3 runs to 15 residues. The V gene end was trimmed by 3 bases and the J gene end by 3 bases; junction bases not matched to a gene: 1. The CDR3, as DNA: TGTGCCAGCTCACCGGGACAGGGGGTCAAAAACATTCAGTACTTC. Protein product: CASSPGQGVKNIQYF.

The chain uses TRBV7-2 and TRBJ2-7; 11 bases fit TRBD2. CDR3 size: 16 residues. V lost 1 base to trimming and J lost 8 bases; unmatched junction nucleotides: 10. Germline V gene data show CDR1 as SGHTA and CDR2 as FQGNSA. The CDR3 here is CASSLEATSGKIKQYF. In DNA, the CDR3 is TGTGCCAGCAGCTTAGAGGCGACTAGCGGGAAGATCAAGCAGTACTTC.

The gene calls are TRBV5-4 and TRBJ2-3; D perhaps matches TRBD1 (6 bases). Germline-derived CDR1 and CDR2 are SGHNT and YYREEE (reference sequence). The CDR3 loop spans 16 amino acids. V dropped 0 bases and J dropped 0 bases, with 11 bases sitting between them. CDR3 DNA: TGTGCCAGCAGCTTGGTAACAGGGCTTAGCACAGATACGCAGTATTTT. As protein: CASSLVTGLSTDTQYF.

The V and J genes are TRBV11-2 and TRBJ2-5, with TRBD2 as a possible D gene (6 bases). The DNA matches TRBJ2-7 better at its end, which makes the J call doubtful. Germline V gene lookup returns CDR1 SGHAT and CDR2 FQNNGV. This CDR3 is built from 13 residues. The CDR3 protein is CASSSGGSYEQYF. CDR3 DNA: TGTGCCAGCAGCTCCGGGGGTTCCTACGAGCAGTACTTC.

The rearrangement uses TRBV27 and TRBJ2-1, with D perhaps assigned TRBD1 or TRBD2 (6 bases each). Trimming stripped 6 bases from V and 0 bases from J, with 15 bases between. The CDR3 spans 16 residues. Germline V gene lookup returns CDR1 MNHEY and CDR2 SMNVEV (reference sequence). DNA for the CDR3: TGTGCCAGCAGGGGGGGCTCGCTTAGCTCCTACAATGAGCAGTTCTTC. It encodes CASRGGSLSSYNEQFF.

The chain links TRBV5-4 to TRBJ1-6; a weak D match, TRBD1 (6 bases). Germline CDR1 SGHNT, CDR2 YYREEE (reference sequence). V was trimmed by 4 bases and J by 7 bases, leaving 15 bases between them. The CDR3 has 15 amino acids. The CDR3 region is CASSTGGGPNSPLHF. CDR3 in DNA: TGTGCCAGCAGCACCGGGGGGGGGCCCAATTCACCCCTCCACTTT. The full variable domain, with the rest looked up from reference TRBV5-4 and TRBJ1-6, is ETGVTQSPTHLIKTRGQQVTLRCSSQSGHNTVSWYQQALGQGPQFIFQYYREEENGRGNFPPRFSGLQFPNYSSELNVNALELDDSALYLCASSTGGGPNSPLHFGNGTRLTVT.

The J gene is TRBJ1-2, the V gene TRBV30, with D hard to call. The germline V gene encodes CDR1 GTSNPN and CDR2 SVGIG (reference sequence). Deletions cut 5 bases from V and 0 bases from J, with 19 bases between. CDR3 length equals 16 residues. CDR3: CAWSDDYGPTNYGYTF. CDR3 coding DNA: TGTGCCTGGTCCGACGACTATGGTCCTACTAACTATGGCTACACCTTC. Drawing the rest from reference TRBV30 and TRBJ1-2, the complete variable domain is SQTIHQWPATLVQPVGSPLSLECTVEGTSNPNLYWYRQAAGRGLQLLFYSVGIGQISSEVPQNLSASRPQDRQFILSSKKLLLSDSGFYLCAWSDDYGPTNYGYTFGSGTRLTVV.

The V and J genes are TRBV7-9 and TRBJ2-7; D is unclear. CDR3 length: 13 amino acids. Trimming shortened V by 0 bases and J by 6 bases, and 9 bases separated the two germline ends. The V gene's germline CDR1 is SEHNR and CDR2 FQNEAQ (reference sequence). The CDR3 region is CASSLAVLSEQYF. Here the CDR3 DNA reads TGTGCCAGCAGCTTAGCGGTCCTCTCCGAGCAGTACTTC. The complete variable domain, with remaining parts taken from reference TRBV7-9 and TRBJ2-7, reads DTGVSQNPRHKITKRGQNVTFRCDPISEHNRLYWYRQTLGQGPEFLTYFQNEAQLEKSRLLSDRFSAERPKGSFSTLEIQRTEQGDSAMYLCASSLAVLSEQYFGPGTRLTVT.

The chain couples TRBV6-4 to TRBJ2-3; D tentatively fits TRBD1 or TRBD2 (6 bases each). The CDR3 has 14 amino acids. Trimming took off 3 bases at V and 5 bases at J, with 12 bases between the two ends. CDR1 MRHNA and CDR2 SNTAGT come from the germline V gene. The CDR3 region is CASSDGGPGDTQYF. In DNA, the CDR3 is TGTGCCAGCAGTGATGGGGGGCCAGGAGATACGCAGTATTTT.

Concerning this clone itself: Distinct nucleotide sequences in the sample also encode this CDR3. The chain couples TRBV9 to TRBJ1-2, with 11 bases that match TRBD1. This CDR3 comprises 15 residues. Losses at the gene ends were 3 bases for V and 2 bases for J; bases not matched to a gene: 3. CDR1 and CDR2 (germline): SGDLS, YYNGEE. CDR3 amino acids: CASSARTGGNYGYTF. The CDR3 DNA is TGTGCCAGCAGCGCTAGGACAGGGGGCAACTATGGCTACACCTTC. Full variable domain (missing parts from reference TRBV9 and TRBJ1-2): DSGVTQTPKHLITATGQRVTLRCSPRSGDLSVYWYQQSLDQGLQFLIQYYNGEERAKGNILERFSAQQFPDLHSELNLSSLELGDSALYFCASSARTGGNYGYTFGSGTRLTVV.

This chain connects TRBV7-2 to TRBJ2-2; 8 bases fit TRBD2. There are 16 residues in the CDR3. Germline V gives CDR1 SGHTA, CDR2 FQGNSA. V lost 5 bases, J lost 0 bases, and 5 bases stayed unmatched. Here the CDR3 DNA reads TGTGCCAGCAGCCCAAGGGGACTAGCGAACACCGGGGAGCTGTTTTTT. Translated: CASSPRGLANTGELFF.

The chain uses TRBV29-1 and TRBJ2-7; 9 positions match TRBD2. This CDR3 has 16 residues. Trimming removed 7 bases from V and 7 bases from J; junction bases left unmatched: 20. Germline V CDR1 and CDR2: SQVTM, ANQGSEA. In DNA form, the CDR3 reads TGCAGCGCTAAACCGGCTAGCGGGGCCCCGTGGGAGGAGCAGTACTTC. Translated, it gives CSAKPASGAPWEEQYF.

J is TRBJ2-1 and V is TRBV21-1; no DNA check was done on the table's D call, TRBD1. TRBV21-1 is an annotated pseudogene. The CDR3 contains 14 residues. The CDR3 is CASVRQGIYNEQFF. In DNA form, the CDR3 reads TGTGCCAGCGTAAGACAGGGGATCTACAATGAGCAGTTCTTC.

The chain is built from TRBV5-1 and TRBJ2-3; 12 nucleotides match TRBD2. Germline V gives CDR1 SGHRS, CDR2 YFSETQ. The CDR3 extends over 19 amino acids. Trimming took 1 base from V and 4 from J; bases not matched to a gene: 13. Here the CDR3 reads CASSLHLAGGLMGADTQYF. As DNA, the CDR3 is TGCGCCAGCAGCTTGCACCTAGCGGGAGGGTTAATGGGCGCAGATACGCAGTATTTT.

This clone was seen once. This chain links TRBV7-2 with TRBJ2-3, with D hard to call. CDR3 length: 14 residues. V was shortened by 5 bases and J by 0 bases, with 9 bases between the two germline ends. From germline, CDR1 is SGHTA and CDR2 FQGNSA. CDR3 nucleotides: TGTGCCAGCAGCCCCCAGGTTAGCACAGATACGCAGTATTTT. Amino acid sequence: CASSPQVSTDTQYF. Using reference TRBV7-2 and TRBJ2-3 for the parts outside the CDR3, the full variable domain is GAGVSQSPSNKVTEKGKDVELRCDPISGHTALYWYRQSLGQGLEFLIYFQGNSAPDKSGLPSDRFSAERTGGSVSTLTIQRTQQEDSAVYLCASSPQVSTDTQYFGPGTRLTVL.

The gene calls are TRBV10-3 and TRBJ2-1, with TRBD2 matching 14 bases. The germline CDR1 and CDR2 sequences are ENHRY and SYGVKD. CDR3 size: 20 residues. V trimming: 5 bases; J trimming: 1 base; junction bases outside the gene matches: 13. This chain's CDR3 is CAISPGTSGGPSYSYNEQFF. In DNA, the CDR3 is TGTGCCATCAGTCCCGGGACTAGCGGGGGCCCTTCATATTCCTACAATGAGCAGTTCTTC.

The chain employs TRBV5-1 and TRBJ2-7; 9 bases line up with TRBD2. J lost 7 bases, V lost 1 base, and 12 bases had no gene match. Germline V CDR1 and CDR2: SGHRS, YFSETQ. The CDR3 covers 16 residues. The CDR3 spells CASSLLGVAGVWEQYF. CDR3 sequence (DNA): TGCGCCAGCAGCTTGCTCGGGGTAGCGGGGGTCTGGGAGCAGTACTTC.

The chain combines TRBV5-4 with TRBJ1-1, with D possibly being TRBD1 (6 bases). The germline V gene encodes CDR1 SGHNT and CDR2 YYREEE (reference sequence). The CDR3 spans 15 residues. V gave up 1 base and J gave up 0 bases, with 10 bases separating them. The CDR3 nucleotides are TGTGCCAGCAGCTTGCCAGGGACAATGAACACTGAAGCTTTCTTT. It encodes CASSLPGTMNTEAFF.

This sequence joins TRBV30 and TRBJ2-3; tentative D call: TRBD1 (6 bases). Trimming left V 2 bases short and J 1 base short, with 10 bases between. Germline CDR1 is GTSNPN and CDR2 is SVGIG (reference sequence). The CDR3 extends over 14 amino acids. Written as DNA, the CDR3 is TGTGCCTGGAGTCAGGGGATGGGCACAGATACGCAGTATTTT. Protein product: CAWSQGMGTDTQYF.

Regarding this clone: The same CDR3 arises from other DNA sequences in this sample as well. The CDR3 region has the DNA TGTGCCAGCAGCAGCTACTACGAGCAGTACTTC. Translated: CASSSYYEQYF. The gene calls are TRBV5-6 and TRBJ2-7; D is unclear. The CDR3 sequence is 11 residues long. V was clipped by 4 bases and J by 3 bases, with 5 bases between them. CDR1 is SGHDT and CDR2 is YYEEEE in the germline V gene.

The V and J genes are TRBV27 and TRBJ1-6; D possibly corresponds to TRBD1 (5 bases). This CDR3 region has 15 residues. Germline CDR1 is MNHEY and CDR2 is SMNVEV (reference sequence). V lost 0 bases to trimming and J lost 8 bases, with 11 bases between them. CDR3 protein: CASSLSGVRDSPLHF. CDR3 nucleotides: TGTGCCAGCAGTTTATCGGGGGTTCGCGATTCACCCCTCCACTTT.

The chain links TRBV5-8 to TRBJ1-5; 7 bases map to TRBD1. This CDR3 region has 15 residues. V shed 6 bases and J 0 bases; nucleotides not matched to a gene: 6. Germline V lookup: CDR1 SGHTS, CDR2 YDEGEE. The CDR3: CASKMTGFSNQPQHF. CDR3 DNA: TGTGCCAGCAAAATGACAGGGTTTAGCAATCAGCCCCAGCATTTT.

In regard to this clone: This same CDR3 is encoded by further DNA sequences in the sample. The CDR3 reads CASSYAGASNQPQHF. CDR3 coding DNA: TGTGCCAGCAGTTACGCAGGGGCCAGCAATCAGCCCCAGCATTTT. The genes are TRBV6-6 and TRBJ1-5; D is perhaps TRBD1 (6 bases). Germline V CDR1 and CDR2: MNHNY, SVGAGI (reference sequence). This CDR3 contains 15 residues. V was trimmed by 2 bases and J by 1 base, leaving 9 bases between them.

About this clone: The germline gene is not matched at one end of the junction; a read error may be the cause. The CDR3 nucleotides are TGTGCCAGCAGTTACTCTGCCCTTTACACAGAATTC. It is translated as CASSYSALYTEF. The chain has TRBV6-6 and TRBJ2-7, with D unclear. In germline, CDR1 is MNHNY, CDR2 SVGAGI (reference sequence). The CDR3 has 12 amino acids.

The chain has TRBV10-1 and TRBJ2-7, with TRBD2 identical over 7 bases. Per germline, CDR1 WNHNN and CDR2 SYGVQD (reference sequence). The CDR3 extends over 15 amino acids. J gave up 2 bases and V 2 bases, and 6 bases lay outside the gene matches. CDR3 nucleotides: TGCGCCAGCAGTGAGCCCGGGGGAGGGACCTACGAGCAGTACTTC. Translation: CASSEPGGGTYEQYF.

The V and J genes are TRBV5-6 and TRBJ1-6; 9 bases are a match to TRBD1. V was clipped by 3 bases and J by 10 bases; unmatched bases: 8. Germline CDR1 and CDR2: SGHDT and YYEEEE. CDR3 length: 15 residues. The CDR3 is CASSSPGTGTSPLHF. CDR3 coding DNA: TGTGCCAGCAGCTCACCCGGGACAGGGACCTCACCCCTCCACTTT.

Points on this clone: Other DNA sequences in this sample translate to the same CDR3. The chain employs TRBV18 and TRBJ1-1, with TRBD1 identical over 7 bases. Trimming took 3 bases from V and 0 from J; bases not matched to a gene: 4. The germline gives CDR1 KGHSH, CDR2 LQKENI. There are 15 residues in the CDR3. CDR3 sequence: CASSPSGGMNTEAFF. The CDR3 DNA reads TGTGCCAGCTCACCGTCAGGGGGTATGAACACTGAAGCTTTCTTT.

J is TRBJ2-5 and V is TRBV6-6; maybe TRBD1 (5 bases). Germline V gene lookup returns CDR1 MNHNY and CDR2 SVGAGI (reference sequence). This CDR3 contains 15 residues. With 2 bases removed from V and 7 bases from J, the gap between germline ends came to 17 bases. CDR3 amino acids: CASSYQGLQAWTQYF. The DNA of the CDR3 is TGTGCCAGCAGTTACCAGGGTCTCCAGGCTTGGACCCAGTACTTC.

The V call is TRBV7-9, the J call TRBJ2-7; D gene ambiguous. The V and J ends lost 0 bases and 5 bases respectively, with 17 bases between them. CDR1 is SEHNR, CDR2 FQNEAQ, per germline (reference sequence). The CDR3 is 16 residues long. The CDR3 is CASSLAVGSSIHEQYF. CDR3 bases: TGTGCCAGCAGCTTAGCGGTGGGGTCCAGTATCCACGAGCAGTACTTC.

This chain links TRBV7-8 with TRBJ2-7; 12 nucleotides line up with TRBD1. V lost 7 bases, J lost 7 bases, and 11 bases stayed unmatched. CDR3 size: 15 residues. CDR1 and CDR2 from the germline V gene are SGHVS and FQNEAQ. The DNA for the CDR3 is TGTGCCAGCACCCCAATGGGACAGGGGGCAAGGGAGCAGTACTTC. This codes for CASTPMGQGAREQYF.

With regard to this clone: This sample includes further DNA sequences coding for the same CDR3. J is TRBJ2-1 and V is TRBV19; 7 bases map to TRBD1. After removal of 6 bases from V and 0 bases from J, the junction contained 5 bases not matched to a gene. This CDR3 has 15 amino acids. Germline loops: CDR1 LNHDA, CDR2 SQIVND (reference sequence). CDR3 nucleotides: TGTGCCAGTAGCTCGGACAGGAGCTCCTACAATGAGCAGTTCTTC. Amino acids: CASSSDRSSYNEQFF.